This is a list of T cell receptor beta chains from one sample in a study of T-cell memory formation after mild COVID-19. A single record per CDR3 protein comes from TCRdb applying MiXCR to the 5' RACE reads. The sample includes over 150,000 distinct CDR3 sequences, 10% to 15% of them seen just once. The sequencing sample was made of PBMCs or a T cell subset sorted from them (not recorded which). These receptors all come from a man in his late teens or twenties who had mild COVID-19 (a few samples of this study predate the infection). Cell type and time point are not known. Both conserved end residues are part of each CDR3. D genes are given only for firm matches. Only part of the rows carry a size: once, few, many, or a class if the clone is expanded.

>.|TRBV7-2|TRBJ1-1|many
CASRQQGNTEAFF
TGTGCCAGCAGACAACAGGGGAACACTGAAGCTTTCTTT
>.|TRBV20-1|TRBJ2-1|.
CSARGGAGNEQFF
TGCAGTGCTAGGGGCGGGGCGGGGAATGAGCAGTTCTTC
>.|TRBV20-1|TRBJ2-3|.
CSAREPGGTDTQYF
TGCAGTGCTAGAGAGCCGGGGGGCACAGATACGCAGTATTTT
>.|TRBV5-1|TRBJ1-5|few
CASSLGDLNQPQHF
TGCGCCAGCAGCTTGGGGGACCTCAATCAGCCCCAGCATTTT
>.|TRBV29-1|TRBJ1-1|few
CSGSSGGGAFF
TGCAGCGGCTCATCTGGCGGGGGAGCTTTCTTT
>TRBD1|TRBV27|TRBJ2-7|few
CATTGTGRYEQYF
TGTGCCACCACCGGGACAGGGCGCTACGAGCAGTACTTC
>TRBD1|TRBV18|TRBJ2-5|.
CASSPLGQDAETQYF
TGTGCCAGCTCACCGCTAGGACAGGACGCGGAGACCCAGTACTTC
>.|TRBV7-9|TRBJ2-5|.
CASSPRDLQETQYF
TGTGCCAGCAGCCCGAGGGACTTACAAGAGACCCAGTACTTC
>.|TRBV7-9|TRBJ1-2|.
CASSQDSRGYTF
TGTGCCAGCAGCCAGGACAGTCGGGGCTACACCTTC
>TRBD1|TRBV12-3/TRBV12-4|TRBJ2-5|few
CASSPGQEQETQYF
TGTGCCAGCAGTCCGGGACAGGAGCAAGAGACCCAGTACTTC
>TRBD2|TRBV12-3/TRBV12-4|TRBJ2-3|.
CASTETSVKDTQYF
TGTGCCAGCACCGAGACTAGCGTAAAAGATACGCAGTATTTT
>TRBD2|TRBV7-2|TRBJ2-1|few
CASSLDPQRGAWEQFF
TGTGCCAGCAGCTTAGATCCCCAGCGGGGGGCTTGGGAGCAGTTCTTC
>.|TRBV7-2|TRBJ2-3|few
CASSLVVAADTQYF
TGTGCCAGCAGCTTAGTAGTAGCCGCAGATACGCAGTATTTT
>.|TRBV20-1|TRBJ1-1|many
CSARPQNTEAFF
TGCAGTGCTAGACCACAGAACACTGAAGCTTTCTTT
>TRBD1|TRBV5-1|TRBJ1-2|.
CASSWTRQGAYGYTF
TGCGCCAGCAGCTGGACTAGACAGGGAGCCTATGGCTACACCTTC
>.|TRBV5-6|TRBJ2-5|many
CASSLAWQETQYF
TGTGCCAGCAGCTTGGCCTGGCAAGAGACCCAGTACTTC
>TRBD1|TRBV11-2|TRBJ2-7|few
CASSSGQGANYEQYF
TGTGCCAGCAGCTCCGGACAGGGGGCGAACTACGAGCAGTACTTC
>.|TRBV4-2|TRBJ1-5|.
CASSQETGHNQPQHF
TGTGCCAGCAGCCAAGAAACGGGCCACAATCAGCCCCAGCATTTT
>TRBD1|TRBV19|TRBJ1-1|.
CASNGTGRRTEAFF
TGTGCCAGTAACGGGACAGGTCGGCGCACTGAAGCTTTCTTT
>.|TRBV7-9|TRBJ2-3|many
CASRKSTDTQYF
TGTGCCAGCAGAAAGTCCACAGATACGCAGTATTTT
>TRBD1|TRBV12-3/TRBV12-4|TRBJ1-1|.
CASSLGTGDGHSEAFF
TGTGCCAGCAGTTTGGGGACAGGGGACGGTCATTCTGAAGCTTTCTTT
>.|TRBV20-1|TRBJ1-6|.
CSARFNTFYNSPLHF
TGCAGTGCTAGGTTTAACACTTTCTATAATTCACCCCTCCACTTT
>.|TRBV7-9|TRBJ1-1|.
CASSLISPRAVNTEAFF
TGTGCCAGCAGCTTAATTTCCCCCAGGGCGGTGAACACTGAAGCTTTCTTT
>.|TRBV20-1|TRBJ1-5|.
CSAAPPQGSNQPQHF
TGCAGTGCAGCGCCCCCACAGGGATCCAATCAGCCCCAGCATTTT